The entry that follows covers one T cell receptor (beta chain) sequence. TCRdb analysed the 5' RACE reads with MiXCR anew, one entry per CDR3 protein. Of some 500,000 distinct CDR3 sequences detected, about 14% appear once; the ten largest clones hold over 11%. The data originate from a study of T cells after yellow fever vaccination. The V end lost 0 bases, the J end lost 4 bases, and 13 bases lay between the germline ends. The CDR3 sequence is 15 residues long. From germline, CDR1 is SGHNT and CDR2 YYREEE (reference sequence). This receptor was obtained from a man younger than 40 who received the YFV17D yellow fever vaccine. V gene TRBV5-4 combines with J gene TRBJ1-2; D remains unclear. The input for sequencing was PBMCs, taken on the day of the yellow fever booster vaccination. This CDR3 is CASSLGQGQVYGYTF. DNA for the CDR3: TGTGCCAGCAGCTTGGGGCAAGGGCAGGTCTATGGCTACACCTTC. Variable domain in full (rest from reference TRBV5-4 and TRBJ1-2): ETGVTQSPTHLIKTRGQQVTLRCSSQSGHNTVSWYQQALGQGPQFIFQYYREEENGRGNFPPRFSGLQFPNYSSELNVNALELDDSALYLCASSLGQGQVYGYTFGSGTRLTVV.